The 24 T cell receptor beta chains given below trace back to one sample, sequenced in a study of cytotoxic CD8 clonotypes in ibrutinib-treated CLL. The data were produced by immunoSEQ multiplex PCR, yet TCRdb's version contains in-frame clones alone and is incomplete. The repertoire has a few hundred thousand clones, 80% of them found once; the top ten carry over 6.5%. Specimen: PBMCs, collected before ibrutinib treatment. These receptors were collected from a human donor with chronic lymphocytic leukemia.

The chain employs TRBV29-1 and TRBJ1-2; TRBD1 matches at 7 bases. The CDR3 contains 14 residues. With V trimmed by 3 bases and J by 3 bases, 7 bases remained unmatched. Per the germline V gene, CDR1 is SQVTM and CDR2 is ANQGSEA. The CDR3 DNA reads TGCAGCGTTGACCACAGGGGAATTCACTATGGCTACACCTTC. Translating gives CSVDHRGIHYGYTF. Full variable domain (outside the CDR3, taken from reference TRBV29-1 and TRBJ1-2): SAVISQKPSRDICQRGTSLTIQCQVDSQVTMMFWYRQQPGQSLTLIATANQGSEATYESGFVIDKFPISRPNLTFSTLTVSNMSPEDSSIYLCSVDHRGIHYGYTFGSGTRLTVV.

The chain joins TRBV7-6 to TRBJ2-7; perhaps TRBD2 as D (6 bases). The V gene lost 6 bases and the J gene lost 0 bases, with 15 bases spanning the gap. Per the germline V gene, CDR1 is SGHVS and CDR2 is FNYEAQ. The CDR3 spans 15 residues. This chain's CDR3 is CASSAAGLHSYEQYF. The CDR3 DNA follows: TGTGCCAGCAGTGCAGCGGGCCTACACTCCTACGAGCAGTACTTC. Filled out from reference TRBV7-6 and TRBJ2-7, the complete variable domain reads GAGVSQSPRYKVTKRGQDVALRCDPISGHVSLYWYRQALGQGPEFLTYFNYEAQQDKSGLPNDRFSAERPEGSISTLTIQRTEQRDSAMYRCASSAAGLHSYEQYFGPGTRLTVT.

For this clone: Other DNA sequences from this sample encode an identical CDR3 as well. The rearrangement uses TRBV11-2 and TRBJ2-1; D is possibly TRBD1 or TRBD2 (5 bases each). Germline lookup yields CDR1 SGHAT and CDR2 FQNNGV. CDR3 length equals 11 residues. V gave up 6 bases and J gave up 9 bases, with 9 bases separating them. CDR3 sequence (DNA): TGTGCCAGCAGTTCTGGGGGTGAGCAGTTCTTC. As protein: CASSSGGEQFF.

The rearrangement uses TRBV5-8 and TRBJ1-5, with D hard to call. V shed 1 base and J shed 2 bases, with 4 bases lying between them. The CDR3 runs 13 residues. Germline CDR1 SGHTS, CDR2 YDEGEE. As DNA, the CDR3 is TGTGCCAGCAGCTTGACAGGCAATCAGCCCCAGCATTTT. Amino acid sequence: CASSLTGNQPQHF. Based on the CDR3 plus reference TRBV5-8 and TRBJ1-5, the full variable domain is EAGVTQSPTHLIKTRGQQATLRCSPISGHTSVYWYQQALGLGLQFLLWYDEGEERNRGNFPPRFSGRQFPNYSSELNVNALELEDSALYLCASSLTGNQPQHFGDGTRLSIL.

V is TRBV11-1 and J is TRBJ2-2, with D possibly matching TRBD2 (6 bases). This CDR3 has 14 residues. In germline, CDR1 is SGHAT, CDR2 FQDESV (reference sequence). V was clipped by 8 bases and J by 0 bases, with 10 bases between them. The CDR3 bases are TGTGCCAGCGGGCGGGGTCCGAACACCGGGGAGCTGTTTTTT. Protein product: CASGRGPNTGELFF.

V and J are TRBV30 and TRBJ2-7; 9 positions agree with TRBD1. Germline trimming cut 8 bases from V and 0 bases from J; bases unmatched to any gene: 5. The length of the CDR3 is 13 residues. CDR1 GTSNPN and CDR2 SVGIG come from the germline V gene (reference sequence). CDR3 loop: CAMTGGSSYEQYF. The CDR3 coding sequence is TGTGCCATGACAGGGGGTAGCTCCTACGAGCAGTACTTC.

The V and J genes are TRBV18 and TRBJ1-5, with 7 bases matching TRBD1. The ends lost 3 bases at V and 7 bases at J; junction bases unmatched: 6. The CDR3 consists of 14 residues. Germline V gene data show CDR1 as KGHSH and CDR2 as LQKENI. CDR3 bases: TGTGCCAGCTCACCCCAGGGGGTAGTACAGCCCCAGCATTTT. Protein product: CASSPQGVVQPQHF.

The V and J genes are TRBV5-8 and TRBJ1-1; 8 nucleotides align to TRBD1. CDR3 length equals 14 residues. The germline gives CDR1 SGHTS, CDR2 YDEGEE. Trimming took 2 bases from V and 1 from J; bases not matched to a gene: 1. In DNA, the CDR3 is TGTGCCAGCAGCTTCGACAGGGGGAACACTGAAGCTTTCTTT. This encodes CASSFDRGNTEAFF.

V usage is TRBV9 and J usage is TRBJ1-2, with TRBD1 as a possible D gene (6 bases). V was trimmed by 5 bases and J by 0 bases, leaving 11 bases between them. Germline assignment: CDR1 SGDLS and CDR2 YYNGEE. The CDR3 length is 14 residues. The CDR3, as DNA: TGTGCCAGCAGTTGGACAGATGCTAACTATGGCTACACCTTC. Translated: CASSWTDANYGYTF.

This clone was recorded once. V gene TRBV5-1 combines with J gene TRBJ1-4; D unresolved. CDR1 and CDR2 from the germline V gene are SGHRS and YFSETQ. The CDR3 runs to 17 residues. V was shortened by 4 bases and J by 8 bases, with 24 bases between the two germline ends. CDR3 sequence reads: CASSRLGWTESGEKLFF. CDR3 coding DNA: TGCGCCAGCAGCCGGCTTGGTTGGACGGAGAGCGGAGAAAAACTGTTTTTT.

The chain combines TRBV19 with TRBJ2-1, with 9 positions matching TRBD1. This CDR3 has 16 amino acids. Trimming at V came to 2 bases and at J to 6 bases, leaving 8 bases not matched to a gene. The germline V gene has CDR1 LNHDA and CDR2 SQIVND (reference sequence). The CDR3 spells CASSIKGDRAVNEQFF. The CDR3 nucleotides are TGTGCCAGTAGTATAAAAGGGGACAGGGCGGTCAATGAGCAGTTCTTC. Filled out from reference TRBV19 and TRBJ2-1, the complete variable domain reads DGGITQSPKYLFRKEGQNVTLSCEQNLNHDAMYWYRQDPGQGLRLIYYSQIVNDFQKGDIAEGYSVSREKKESFPLTVTSAQKNPTAFYLCASSIKGDRAVNEQFFGPGTRLTVL.

V gene TRBV2 combines with J gene TRBJ2-5; the match to TRBD2 covers 10 bases. This CDR3 comprises 16 residues. Germline V CDR1 and CDR2: SNHLY, FYNNEI. Germline trimming cut 7 bases from V and 4 bases from J; bases unmatched to any gene: 12. CDR3 DNA: TGTGCCAGCATCTCCCTAGCGGGAGAGGAGGCAGAGACCCAGTACTTC. The encoded protein is CASISLAGEEAETQYF.

This chain uses TRBV5-1 with TRBJ2-5, with 8 bases lining up with TRBD2. Trimming at V came to 1 base and at J to 4 bases, leaving 6 bases not matched to a gene. The germline V gene has CDR1 SGHRS and CDR2 YFSETQ. This CDR3 region has 15 residues. CDR3 in amino acids: CASSLQTSVGETQYF. DNA of the CDR3: TGCGCCAGCAGCTTGCAGACTAGCGTAGGAGAGACCCAGTACTTC.

The chain is built from TRBV11-2 and TRBJ2-7; TRBD1 matches 7 bases. CDR1 SGHAT and CDR2 FQNNGV come from the germline V gene. V shed 5 bases and J 4 bases; nucleotides not matched to a gene: 11. The CDR3 spans 15 residues. The CDR3 is CASSPRDRILYEQYF. The CDR3 DNA reads as TGTGCCAGCAGCCCCCGGGACAGAATCTTATACGAGCAGTACTTC.

The gene calls are TRBV4-3 and TRBJ1-6; TRBD1 is a possible D gene (6 bases). CDR1 and CDR2 (germline): LGHNA, YSLEER. CDR3 length equals 17 residues. Trimming stripped 2 bases from V and 4 bases from J, with 15 bases between. CDR3 nucleotides: TGCGCCAGCAGCCAAAATCTCCGGGACAAGTATAATTCACCCCTCCACTTT. Its translation is CASSQNLRDKYNSPLHF.

J is TRBJ2-7 and V is TRBV6-1; 11 bases align to TRBD2. The V gene's germline CDR1 is MNHNS and CDR2 SASEGT. The V and J ends lost 4 bases and 4 bases, in that order; junction bases with no gene match: 9. The CDR3 sequence is 16 residues long. This CDR3 reads CASSGSGRADLYEQYF. The CDR3 bases are TGTGCCAGCAGTGGTAGCGGGAGGGCCGATCTATACGAGCAGTACTTC.

The rearrangement uses TRBV15 and TRBJ1-2; TRBD1 might be the D (5 bases). The CDR3 has 15 residues. The germline V gene has CDR1 LNHNV and CDR2 YYDKDF (reference sequence). Trimming took 0 bases from V and 12 from J, leaving 20 bases between them. CDR3 residues: CATSRDAGPGRRDTF. The CDR3 DNA reads as TGTGCCACCAGCAGAGATGCGGGGCCGGGACGACGGGACACCTTC.

V is TRBV4-3 and J is TRBJ2-1; D gene ambiguous. Germline CDR1 LGHNA, CDR2 YSLEER. V lost 1 base to trimming and J lost 0 bases, with 13 bases between them. The CDR3 is 17 residues long. CDR3 loop: CASSQAGELLSYNEQFF. The DNA for the CDR3 is TGCGCCAGCAGCCAAGCAGGCGAACTACTCTCCTACAATGAGCAGTTCTTC.

The chain links TRBV5-4 to TRBJ2-5; a weak D match, TRBD2 (5 bases). Germline CDR1 and CDR2: SGHNT and YYREEE (reference sequence). The CDR3 extends over 15 amino acids. The V end was cut by 0 bases, the J end by 2 bases, with 11 bases between. CDR3 sequence reads: CASSLGLSGQETQYF. CDR3 bases: TGTGCCAGCAGCTTGGGGCTCTCGGGACAAGAGACCCAGTACTTC.

The rearrangement links TRBV14 to TRBJ1-2; TRBD1 aligns across 7 bases. From germline, CDR1 is SGHDN and CDR2 FVKESK. The CDR3 sequence is 14 residues long. Germline trimming cut 0 bases from V and 8 bases from J; bases unmatched to any gene: 6. CDR3 amino acids: CASSQELTGDGYTF. CDR3 bases: TGTGCCAGCAGCCAAGAGTTAACAGGGGACGGCTACACCTTC.

This chain connects TRBV15 to TRBJ2-6; 11 positions match TRBD1. This CDR3 spans 19 amino acids. V lost 0 bases, J lost 1 base, and 5 bases stayed unmatched. The germline gives CDR1 LNHNV, CDR2 YYDKDF (reference sequence). CDR3: CATSRDRTGGESGANVLTF. CDR3 nucleotide sequence: TGTGCCACCAGCAGAGATCGGACAGGGGGCGAGTCTGGGGCCAACGTCCTGACTTTC.

The chain links TRBV19 to TRBJ1-1; D gene ambiguous. The CDR3 runs 13 residues. From germline, CDR1 is LNHDA and CDR2 SQIVND (reference sequence). V lost 5 bases and J lost 1, with 8 bases in between. CDR3 nucleotide sequence: TGTGCCAGTAGTCTTTACGGGAACACTGAAGCTTTCTTT. Its protein is CASSLYGNTEAFF.

This chain joins TRBV23-1 and TRBJ2-5; 9 bases match TRBD1. TRBV23-1 is classed as an ORF, of uncertain function. Trimming cost V 10 bases and J 5 bases; bases outside gene matches: 8. CDR3 length: 13 residues. As DNA, the CDR3 is TGCGCCACCAAACAGGGGGCGGGTGAGACCCAGTACTTC. Protein: CATKQGAGETQYF.

The chain has TRBV27 and TRBJ1-5; the D is unclear. Germline V gene data show CDR1 as MNHEY and CDR2 as SMNVEV (reference sequence). Trimming shortened V by 6 bases and J by 2 bases, and 14 bases separated the two germline ends. The CDR3 loop spans 15 amino acids. CDR3 bases: TGTGCCAGCAGCTCCCGTTCTCGGGGCAATCAGCCCCAGCATTTT. It yields the protein CASSSRSRGNQPQHF.